The next 3 T cell receptor beta chains were all read from a single sample in a study of identical twins. TCRdb fed the 5' RACE reads into MiXCR, producing one record per CDR3 protein. The sample contains about 690,000 distinct CDR3 sequences, roughly 6% of which appear only once. Specimen: naive T cells sorted from blood. The receptors come from a man younger than 35 in good health.

This clonotype was counted at least ten times. This sequence joins TRBV7-9 and TRBJ1-1, with D unclear. This CDR3 contains 14 residues. Germline assignment: CDR1 SEHNR and CDR2 FQNEAQ (reference sequence). The V gene lost 1 base and the J gene lost 1 base, with 7 bases spanning the gap. Here the CDR3 reads CASSLVLGNTEAFF. CDR3 DNA: TGTGCCAGCAGCTTAGTCTTAGGGAACACTGAAGCTTTCTTT.

This chain links TRBV6-2 or TRBV6-3 with TRBJ2-5; the match to TRBD2 covers 12 bases. This CDR3 has 19 residues. Germline V lookup: CDR1 MNHEY, CDR2 SVGEGT. J was trimmed by 5 bases and V by 6 bases; bases with no gene match: 19. The CDR3 reads CASSALGTASGRALETQYF. The CDR3 bases are TGTGCCAGCAGCGCCCTCGGGACTGCTAGCGGGAGGGCTCTGGAGACCCAGTACTTC.

This clonotype was seen only a few times. This sequence joins TRBV6-1 and TRBJ2-1; TRBD2 aligns across 7 bases. V was clipped by 7 bases and J by 7 bases; unmatched bases: 10. The CDR3 has 14 residues. Germline V gene lookup returns CDR1 MNHNS and CDR2 SASEGT. This CDR3 reads CASNREGQGNEQFF. The CDR3 DNA is TGTGCCAGCAATAGGGAGGGCCAGGGAAATGAGCAGTTCTTC.